Detailed here is one T cell receptor (beta chain). Trimming removed 9 bases from V and 1 base from J, with 3 bases in between. This CDR3 has 10 residues. Germline CDR1 is MNHEY and CDR2 is SMNVEV (reference sequence). The sample comes from a study of T cells in Graves' hyperthyroidism and ophthalmopathy. From RNA transcripts, TCR beta CDR3 regions were amplified. With the HTBI primer set, the TCR CDR3 went through a first round of RT-PCR. TCRdb re-called the multiplex PCR reads through MiXCR, storing one row per CDR3 protein. Seen here are about 420,000 distinct CDR3 sequences, roughly an eighth observed once, and the top ten hold approximately 5.3%. In patients aged 18 to 65, hyperthyroidism was newly diagnosed, with duration under 2 months. PBMCs were derived from 10 ml fresh peripheral blood.

The chain recombines TRBV27 with TRBJ2-5; D gene unclear. The origin of this receptor is a woman aged 18-29 years with Graves' hyperthyroidism. Material: blood. CDR3 DNA sequence: TGTGCCAGGCTCCAAGAGACCCAGTACTTC. Protein: CARLQETQYF.